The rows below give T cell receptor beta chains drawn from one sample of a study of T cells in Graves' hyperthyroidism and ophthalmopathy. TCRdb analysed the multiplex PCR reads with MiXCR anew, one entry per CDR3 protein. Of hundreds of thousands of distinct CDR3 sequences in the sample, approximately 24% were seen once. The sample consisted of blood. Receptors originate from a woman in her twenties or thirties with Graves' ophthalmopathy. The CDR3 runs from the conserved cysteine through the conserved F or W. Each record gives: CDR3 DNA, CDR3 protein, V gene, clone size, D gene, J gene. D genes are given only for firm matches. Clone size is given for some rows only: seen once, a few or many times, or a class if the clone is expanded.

CDR3nt: TGCAGTGCGACCGGGACAGATTACTACGAGCAGTACTTC
CDR3aa: CSATGTDYYEQYF
v_gene: TRBV20-1
abundance: many
d_gene: TRBD1
j_gene: TRBJ2-7

CDR3nt: TGTGCCACCAGTGATCGAAAAGGGTCCAATCAGCCCCAGCATTTT
CDR3aa: CATSDRKGSNQPQHF
v_gene: TRBV24-1
abundance: -
d_gene: -
j_gene: TRBJ1-5

CDR3nt: TGTGCCAGCAGTTACGGAATACTAGATTCGGATACGCAGTATTTT
CDR3aa: CASSYGILDSDTQYF
v_gene: TRBV6-5
abundance: -
d_gene: -
j_gene: TRBJ2-3

CDR3nt: TGTGCCAGCAGCAGTAGCAGAAATAAAGAGACCCAGTACTTC
CDR3aa: CASSSSRNKETQYF
v_gene: TRBV11-2
abundance: many
d_gene: -
j_gene: TRBJ2-5

CDR3nt: TGTGCCAGCAGTGAACGGCAGGGTAGGATGAACACTGAAGCTTTCTTT
CDR3aa: CASSERQGRMNTEAFF
v_gene: TRBV2
abundance: many
d_gene: -
j_gene: TRBJ1-1

CDR3nt: TGTGCCAGCAGTGCCCCCAATCAGCCCCAGCATTTT
CDR3aa: CASSAPNQPQHF
v_gene: TRBV2
abundance: many
d_gene: -
j_gene: TRBJ1-5

CDR3nt: TGTGCCAGCAGTCAAAGGGACCCTATCTATGGCTACACCTTC
CDR3aa: CASSQRDPIYGYTF
v_gene: TRBV7-6
abundance: -
d_gene: -
j_gene: TRBJ1-2

CDR3nt: TGTGCCAGCAGCCAAATAGGGCCTAGCGGGAGCGTCTACGAGCAGTACTTC
CDR3aa: CASSQIGPSGSVYEQYF
v_gene: TRBV6-1
abundance: -
d_gene: TRBD2
j_gene: TRBJ2-7

CDR3nt: TGTGCCAGCAGCCCGCGGACAGGGAGATACACTGAAGCTTTCTTT
CDR3aa: CASSPRTGRYTEAFF
v_gene: TRBV9
abundance: many
d_gene: TRBD1
j_gene: TRBJ1-1

CDR3nt: TGTGCCAGCAACCATGGACAAACCGACTCTGGAAACACCATATATTTT
CDR3aa: CASNHGQTDSGNTIYF
v_gene: TRBV12-3/TRBV12-4
abundance: many
d_gene: -
j_gene: TRBJ1-3

CDR3nt: TGCAGTGCTAGAGGGGGGTCCCGGGGGGACACTGAAGCTTTCTTT
CDR3aa: CSARGGSRGDTEAFF
v_gene: TRBV20-1
abundance: -
d_gene: -
j_gene: TRBJ1-1

CDR3nt: TGTGCCAGCAGCTCGCCGGGACAGGGGTTTTATGGCTACACCTTC
CDR3aa: CASSSPGQGFYGYTF
v_gene: TRBV7-2
abundance: many
d_gene: TRBD1
j_gene: TRBJ1-2

CDR3nt: TGTGCCGGCCAAACCCAGCGGAGCTCCTACGAGCAGTACTTC
CDR3aa: CAGQTQRSSYEQYF
v_gene: TRBV6-1
abundance: many
d_gene: -
j_gene: TRBJ2-7

CDR3nt: TGTGCCAGCAGCCCAGAGAGGGAGACAGTCACTGAAGCTTTCTTT
CDR3aa: CASSPERETVTEAFF
v_gene: TRBV7-3
abundance: few
d_gene: -
j_gene: TRBJ1-1

CDR3nt: TGTGCCAGCAGGGGGACAGATTCCTACGAGCAGTACTTC
CDR3aa: CASRGTDSYEQYF
v_gene: TRBV12-3/TRBV12-4
abundance: -
d_gene: TRBD1
j_gene: TRBJ2-7

CDR3nt: TGTGCCAGCCGACTAGACGAGCAGTACTTC
CDR3aa: CASRLDEQYF
v_gene: TRBV6-4
abundance: -
d_gene: -
j_gene: TRBJ2-7

CDR3nt: TGTGCCAGCCAGAAAAGGGTGAACACTGAAGCTTTCTTT
CDR3aa: CASQKRVNTEAFF
v_gene: TRBV12-3/TRBV12-4
abundance: -
d_gene: -
j_gene: TRBJ1-1

CDR3nt: TGTGCCAGAGAACCGGGACAGGGGAGGACGGAGGAAACCGGGGAGCTGTTTTTT
CDR3aa: CAREPGQGRTEETGELFF
v_gene: TRBV6-7
abundance: -
d_gene: TRBD1
j_gene: TRBJ2-2

CDR3nt: TGTGCCAGTAGCACAGGGGCGCTGAACACCGGGGAGCTGTTTTTT
CDR3aa: CASSTGALNTGELFF
v_gene: TRBV19
abundance: many
d_gene: TRBD1
j_gene: TRBJ2-2

CDR3nt: TGCAGTGCTAGAGTTCAGATTAACACCGGGGAGCTGTTTTTT
CDR3aa: CSARVQINTGELFF
v_gene: TRBV20-1
abundance: many
d_gene: -
j_gene: TRBJ2-2

CDR3nt: TGTGCCAGCAGTGGAGCCGGGACAGACTATGGCTACACCTTC
CDR3aa: CASSGAGTDYGYTF
v_gene: TRBV28
abundance: many
d_gene: TRBD1
j_gene: TRBJ1-2

CDR3nt: TGTGCCAGCAGGGACAGGGCTGGTCAGCCCCAGCATTTT
CDR3aa: CASRDRAGQPQHF
v_gene: TRBV6-2/TRBV6-3
abundance: -
d_gene: TRBD1
j_gene: TRBJ1-5

CDR3nt: TGTGCCAGCAGACGGGGGCTCTCCTACGAGCAGTACTTC
CDR3aa: CASRRGLSYEQYF
v_gene: TRBV6-2/TRBV6-3
abundance: few
d_gene: -
j_gene: TRBJ2-7

CDR3nt: TGCGCCAGCAGCCAAGATAGTCGATCGGAGGACAACATTTCCTACGAGCAGTACTTC
CDR3aa: CASSQDSRSEDNISYEQYF
v_gene: TRBV4-1
abundance: -
d_gene: -
j_gene: TRBJ2-7

CDR3nt: TGCGCCAGCAGCTTGTGGGCCTACACCGGGGAGCTGTTTTTT
CDR3aa: CASSLWAYTGELFF
v_gene: TRBV5-1
abundance: many
d_gene: -
j_gene: TRBJ2-2

CDR3nt: TGTGCCGCAGGGGGCCTCTATGGCTACACCTTC
CDR3aa: CAAGGLYGYTF
v_gene: TRBV12-3/TRBV12-4
abundance: many
d_gene: TRBD1
j_gene: TRBJ1-2

CDR3nt: TGTGCCAGCAGCCCCGAGTGGGGCGACAACACCGGGGAGCTGTTTTTT
CDR3aa: CASSPEWGDNTGELFF
v_gene: TRBV7-2
abundance: many
d_gene: -
j_gene: TRBJ2-2

CDR3nt: TGCGCCAGCAGCGGGGACATTTTGAACACTGAAGCTTTCTTT
CDR3aa: CASSGDILNTEAFF
v_gene: TRBV5-1
abundance: many
d_gene: -
j_gene: TRBJ1-1

CDR3nt: TGCAGTGCCAAGACAGGGGAGGTGACCCAGTACTTC
CDR3aa: CSAKTGEVTQYF
v_gene: TRBV20-1
abundance: -
d_gene: TRBD1
j_gene: TRBJ2-5

CDR3nt: TGTGCCAGCAGTTTAGGGGGAGCCATGAACACTGAAGCTTTCTTT
CDR3aa: CASSLGGAMNTEAFF
v_gene: TRBV12-3/TRBV12-4
abundance: -
d_gene: -
j_gene: TRBJ1-1

CDR3nt: TGTGCCATCAGGGGGACAGTAGAAGGCACTGAAGCTTTCTTT
CDR3aa: CAIRGTVEGTEAFF
v_gene: TRBV10-3
abundance: -
d_gene: TRBD1
j_gene: TRBJ1-1

CDR3nt: TGTGCCAGCGCCGGGACGTCCCTCTACGAGCAGTACTTC
CDR3aa: CASAGTSLYEQYF
v_gene: TRBV6-5
abundance: many
d_gene: -
j_gene: TRBJ2-7

CDR3nt: TGTGCCAGCAGTTACTCGGGGGCAGGGAGTCAGCCCCAGCATTTT
CDR3aa: CASSYSGAGSQPQHF
v_gene: TRBV6-5
abundance: many
d_gene: -
j_gene: TRBJ1-5

CDR3nt: TGTGCCAGTAGTATAGGGACGACGGGAGAGACCCAGTACTTC
CDR3aa: CASSIGTTGETQYF
v_gene: TRBV19
abundance: many
d_gene: -
j_gene: TRBJ2-5

CDR3nt: TGTGCCAGCTCACCGCCGGGACAGGGGTCTGGCTACACCTTC
CDR3aa: CASSPPGQGSGYTF
v_gene: TRBV18
abundance: many
d_gene: TRBD1
j_gene: TRBJ1-2

CDR3nt: TGTGCCAGCACCGAGGGACTGCTCTATGGCTACACCTTC
CDR3aa: CASTEGLLYGYTF
v_gene: TRBV5-6
abundance: many
d_gene: -
j_gene: TRBJ1-2

CDR3nt: TGCGCCAGCAGTGAGCGACAGGGGAGGATCTATGGCTACACCTTC
CDR3aa: CASSERQGRIYGYTF
v_gene: TRBV10-2
abundance: -
d_gene: TRBD1
j_gene: TRBJ1-2

CDR3nt: TGTGCCAGCAGTGGGCTAGCGGTCGACATTAAGTACTTC
CDR3aa: CASSGLAVDIKYF
v_gene: TRBV2
abundance: many
d_gene: TRBD2
j_gene: TRBJ2-4

CDR3nt: TGTGCCAGCAGTTCACACTACCGGGACAGTCTCACCGGGGAGCTGTTTTTT
CDR3aa: CASSSHYRDSLTGELFF
v_gene: TRBV27
abundance: few
d_gene: TRBD1
j_gene: TRBJ2-2

CDR3nt: TGTGCCAGCAGCTTACCCGCCGGGCCCCTGAACACTGAAGCTTTCTTT
CDR3aa: CASSLPAGPLNTEAFF
v_gene: TRBV11-1
abundance: -
d_gene: -
j_gene: TRBJ1-1

CDR3nt: TGCAGTGCCCCGCGCGGGGACGGAAACACCATATATTTT
CDR3aa: CSAPRGDGNTIYF
v_gene: TRBV20-1
abundance: many
d_gene: -
j_gene: TRBJ1-3

CDR3nt: TGCAGTGCGACTAGCGGGAAAAAAGAGACCCAGTACTTC
CDR3aa: CSATSGKKETQYF
v_gene: TRBV20-1
abundance: -
d_gene: TRBD2
j_gene: TRBJ2-5

CDR3nt: TGTGCCAGCACCCAAGAGGCGGAGAATGAAGCTTTCTTT
CDR3aa: CASTQEAENEAFF
v_gene: TRBV6-5
abundance: many
d_gene: -
j_gene: TRBJ1-1

CDR3nt: TGTGCCAGCAGCATAACCAGGCACAAAGAGACCCAGTACTTC
CDR3aa: CASSITRHKETQYF
v_gene: TRBV25-1
abundance: -
d_gene: -
j_gene: TRBJ2-5

CDR3nt: TGTGCCAGCAGTGATGGACAGGGATTGGTCAATCAGCCCCAGCATTTT
CDR3aa: CASSDGQGLVNQPQHF
v_gene: TRBV12-3/TRBV12-4
abundance: many
d_gene: TRBD1
j_gene: TRBJ1-5

CDR3nt: TGTGCCACAGGGGGGGCGGGAGCCCCTCGGAGCGAGCAGTACTTC
CDR3aa: CATGGAGAPRSEQYF
v_gene: TRBV10-3
abundance: -
d_gene: -
j_gene: TRBJ2-7

CDR3nt: TGTGCCAGCAGCTTGGAGGACAGGGTATACTATGGCTACACCTTC
CDR3aa: CASSLEDRVYYGYTF
v_gene: TRBV11-2
abundance: few
d_gene: TRBD1
j_gene: TRBJ1-2

CDR3nt: TGTGCCAGCAGCTTACAGTCAGGGGGACTCTACGAGCAGTACTTC
CDR3aa: CASSLQSGGLYEQYF
v_gene: TRBV7-9
abundance: -
d_gene: -
j_gene: TRBJ2-7

CDR3nt: TGTGCCAGCAGCCAGGAGGGGGACTACGAGCAGTACTTC
CDR3aa: CASSQEGDYEQYF
v_gene: TRBV7-9
abundance: many
d_gene: -
j_gene: TRBJ2-7

CDR3nt: TGTGCCATCAGTGAGTCTAGGGGACAGGGCTACACTGAAGCTTTCTTT
CDR3aa: CAISESRGQGYTEAFF
v_gene: TRBV10-3
abundance: many
d_gene: TRBD1
j_gene: TRBJ1-1

CDR3nt: TGTGCCAGCAGCTTAGACCCGGAGGATTGGGGCTACACCTTC
CDR3aa: CASSLDPEDWGYTF
v_gene: TRBV7-9
abundance: many
d_gene: -
j_gene: TRBJ1-2

CDR3nt: TGTGCCACCAGCAGAGACAGGGGAATAAACGAGCAGTACTTC
CDR3aa: CATSRDRGINEQYF
v_gene: TRBV15
abundance: few
d_gene: -
j_gene: TRBJ2-7

CDR3nt: TGCAGCGCCAGGGACAGTGGGTACACTGAAGCTTTCTTT
CDR3aa: CSARDSGYTEAFF
v_gene: TRBV29-1
abundance: many
d_gene: TRBD1
j_gene: TRBJ1-1

CDR3nt: TGTGCCACTGAAGACTCAAAAAACTATGGCTACACCTTC
CDR3aa: CATEDSKNYGYTF
v_gene: TRBV28
abundance: many
d_gene: -
j_gene: TRBJ1-2

CDR3nt: TGTGCCAGCAGCTTAAGAGGGGGCCGGAACACTGAAGCTTTCTTT
CDR3aa: CASSLRGGRNTEAFF
v_gene: TRBV11-3
abundance: few
d_gene: TRBD1
j_gene: TRBJ1-1

CDR3nt: TGCAGCGTTGAATCCGGCAGTTCCTACACCTTC
CDR3aa: CSVESGSSYTF
v_gene: TRBV29-1
abundance: -
d_gene: -
j_gene: TRBJ1-2

CDR3nt: TGTGCCACCAGTGATTTGCAAGAGGGGGTAGGTGAGACCCAGTACTTC
CDR3aa: CATSDLQEGVGETQYF
v_gene: TRBV24-1
abundance: many
d_gene: -
j_gene: TRBJ2-5